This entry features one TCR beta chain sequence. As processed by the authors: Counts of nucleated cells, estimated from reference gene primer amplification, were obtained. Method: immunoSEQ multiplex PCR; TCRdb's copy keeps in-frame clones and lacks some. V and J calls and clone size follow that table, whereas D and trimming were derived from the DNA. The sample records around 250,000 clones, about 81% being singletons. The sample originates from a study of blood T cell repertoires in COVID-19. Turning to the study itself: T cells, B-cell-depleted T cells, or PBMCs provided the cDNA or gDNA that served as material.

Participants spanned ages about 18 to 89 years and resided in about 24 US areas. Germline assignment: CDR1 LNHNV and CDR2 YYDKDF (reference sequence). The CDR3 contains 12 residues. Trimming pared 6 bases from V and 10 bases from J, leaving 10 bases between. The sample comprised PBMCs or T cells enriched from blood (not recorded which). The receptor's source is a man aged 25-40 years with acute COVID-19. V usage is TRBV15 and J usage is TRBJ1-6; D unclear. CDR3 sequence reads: CATSLTRSPLHF. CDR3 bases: TGTGCCACCAGTCTTACAAGATCACCCCTCCACTTT.